These 20 T cell receptor beta chains were sequenced from one sample in a study of T cell repertoires in cytomegalovirus infection. TCRdb used MiXCR to reprocess the reads, holding one entry per CDR3 protein. The sample yields approximately 990,000 distinct CDR3 sequences, around 30% seen once. No antigen is known for these receptors. The sequences come from cultured CD8+ T cells from PBMCs, collected from culture after CMV antigen stimulation. These receptors all come from a human donor in good health (CMV status not recorded). Some clones in this sample may be carry-over from other donors' samples.

A few counts support this clonotype. The J gene is TRBJ1-1, the V gene TRBV5-1, with D unresolved. The CDR3 covers 20 residues. Looked up from germline, CDR1 is SGHRS and CDR2 is YFSETQ. Trimming pared 2 bases from V and 3 bases from J, leaving 29 bases between. DNA of the CDR3: TGCGCCAGCAGCTTTGGGTTCTTCCATGGGCCAAACACAAGGGACACTGAAGCTTTCTTT. Amino acid sequence: CASSFGFFHGPNTRDTEAFF.

This clonotype has ten or more counts. J is TRBJ2-3 and V is TRBV7-9, with TRBD2 matching over 10 bases. V shed 6 bases, J shed 1 base, and the junction held 4 bases outside the gene matches. This CDR3 region has 15 residues. The germline V gene has CDR1 SEHNR and CDR2 FQNEAQ (reference sequence). The CDR3 protein is CASSSGTSGTDTQYF. The CDR3 bases are TGTGCCAGCAGTTCCGGGACTAGCGGCACAGATACGCAGTATTTT.

To note about this clonotype: Its ends do not fully match the called genes, so a read error is possible. V gene TRBV4-1 combines with J gene TRBJ2-7; TRBD1 matches at 8 bases. The CDR3 contains 14 residues. The germline V gene has CDR1 MGHRA and CDR2 YSYEKL. CDR3 in DNA: TGTGCCAGCAGCCAAGAAACAGGGGGCTACGAGCAGTACTTC. This codes for CASSQETGGYEQYF.

The chain combines TRBV29-1 with TRBJ2-3; the D gene is possibly TRBD2 (5 bases). The CDR3 consists of 15 residues. V was pared by 3 bases and J by 3 bases, with 16 bases between. CDR1 and CDR2 from the germline V gene are SQVTM and ANQGSEA. The CDR3 coding sequence is TGCAGCGTTGATCCAAGGAGGCTCAGGACAGATACGCAGTATTTT. Its translation: CSVDPRRLRTDTQYF.

This clonotype was observed a handful of times. The V gene is TRBV7-6, the J gene TRBJ2-7, with D perhaps matching TRBD1 or TRBD2 (6 bases each). The CDR3 consists of 14 residues. The V gene lost 7 bases and the J gene lost 5 bases, with 18 bases spanning the gap. Germline CDR1 is SGHVS and CDR2 is FNYEAQ. The CDR3 region is CASTLEPGANEQYF. CDR3 sequence (DNA): TGTGCCAGCACCCTCGAGCCGGGGGCGAACGAGCAGTACTTC.

The CDR3 coding sequence is TGTGCCAGCAGTGAGGACAGCTATGAAGCTTTCTTT. Protein sequence: CASSEDSYEAFF. The J gene is TRBJ1-1, the V gene TRBV6-1; weak D call: TRBD1 (6 bases). CDR1 is MNHNS, CDR2 SASEGT, per germline. V lost 3 bases and J 7 bases, leaving 9 bases between the germline ends. The CDR3 contains 12 residues.

The chain joins TRBV7-6 to TRBJ1-1; D is undetermined. The CDR3 length is 13 residues. V was shortened by 5 bases and J by 1 base, with 8 bases between the two germline ends. Looked up from germline, CDR1 is SGHVS and CDR2 is FNYEAQ. The CDR3 here is CASSHDENTEAFF. CDR3 sequence (DNA): TGTGCCAGCAGCCACGATGAGAACACTGAAGCTTTCTTT.

This clonotype was recorded a few times. The chain has TRBV2 and TRBJ2-7; 8 nucleotides line up with TRBD2. CDR1 SNHLY and CDR2 FYNNEI come from the germline V gene. The CDR3 is 16 residues long. V was clipped by 5 bases and J by 3 bases; unmatched bases: 12. CDR3: CASSLKADSGDYEQYF. For the CDR3, the DNA is TGTGCCAGCAGTCTAAAGGCGGATAGCGGGGACTACGAGCAGTACTTC.

The rearrangement joins TRBV6-2 or TRBV6-3 to TRBJ2-7, with 8 bases that match TRBD1. Looked up from germline, CDR1 is MNHEY and CDR2 is SVGEGT. This CDR3 has 16 residues. With 5 bases clipped from V and 2 bases from J, the junction kept 11 bases outside the gene matches. CDR3 amino acids: CASSAPPGTGAYEQYV. CDR3 nucleotides: TGTGCCAGCAGTGCACCCCCCGGGACAGGAGCCTACGAGCAGTACGTC.

The rearrangement joins TRBV28 to TRBJ1-1; possible D gene TRBD1, 5 bases. The ends were cut back, 7 bases at V and 3 bases at J, with 15 bases in the middle. The germline gives CDR1 MDHEN, CDR2 SYDVKM. This CDR3 is built from 14 residues. CDR3 region: CASNLRGTDTEAFF. CDR3 DNA sequence: TGTGCCAGCAACCTACGTGGGACGGACACTGAAGCTTTCTTT. The whole variable domain, remainder taken from reference TRBV28 and TRBJ1-1, is DVKVTQSSRYLVKRTGEKVFLECVQDMDHENMFWYRQDPGLGLRLIYFSYDVKMKEKGDIPEGYSVSREKKERFSLILESASTNQTSMYLCASNLRGTDTEAFFGQGTRLTVV.

The chain links TRBV28 to TRBJ2-5, with D possibly matching TRBD2 (6 bases). Germline CDR1 is MDHEN and CDR2 is SYDVKM. The length of the CDR3 is 14 residues. Trimming shortened V by 5 bases and J by 0 bases, and 10 bases separated the two germline ends. The chain's CDR3 is CASSPRGNQETQYF. The CDR3 nucleotides are TGTGCCAGCAGTCCGCGGGGTAACCAAGAGACCCAGTACTTC. The whole variable domain, remainder taken from reference TRBV28 and TRBJ2-5, is DVKVTQSSRYLVKRTGEKVFLECVQDMDHENMFWYRQDPGLGLRLIYFSYDVKMKEKGDIPEGYSVSREKKERFSLILESASTNQTSMYLCASSPRGNQETQYFGPGTRLLVL.

V is TRBV12-3 or TRBV12-4 and J is TRBJ2-1; maybe TRBD2 (6 bases). V was cut by 6 bases and J by 7 bases, with 16 bases left in between. The CDR3 extends over 14 amino acids. CDR3 sequence: CASSPHGDLNEQFF. CDR3 in DNA: TGTGCCAGCAGCCCCCACGGGGACTTAAATGAGCAGTTCTTC.

This chain joins TRBV6-1 and TRBJ2-1; the D is unclear. The CDR3 is made up of 15 amino acids. Germline lookup yields CDR1 MNHNS and CDR2 SASEGT. The V end lost 4 bases, the J end lost 5 bases, and 15 bases lay between the germline ends. The CDR3 sequence is CASSGLGTGHNEQFF. CDR3 nucleotide sequence: TGTGCCAGCAGTGGCTTGGGAACCGGCCACAATGAGCAGTTCTTC.

There are many counts of this clonotype. CDR3 sequence reads: CASSSGQGEETQYF. CDR3 nucleotide sequence: TGTGCCAGCAGCTCCGGACAGGGTGAGGAGACCCAGTACTTC. V is TRBV28 and J is TRBJ2-5; 8 positions agree with TRBD1. The germline V gene encodes CDR1 MDHEN and CDR2 SYDVKM. The CDR3 is 14 amino acids. V shed 6 bases, J shed 5 bases, and the junction held 8 bases outside the gene matches.

The gene calls are TRBV19 and TRBJ2-1; 14 positions agree with TRBD2. The CDR3 loop spans 16 amino acids. CDR1 is LNHDA and CDR2 is SQIVND in the germline V gene (reference sequence). V shed 5 bases and J 9 bases; nucleotides not matched to a gene: 9. The CDR3: CASSWTSGGFQGEQFF. In DNA form, the CDR3 reads TGTGCCAGTAGTTGGACTAGCGGGGGGTTCCAGGGTGAGCAGTTCTTC.

V is TRBV29-1 and J is TRBJ2-2; D uncertain. Per germline, CDR1 SQVTM and CDR2 ANQGSEA. The CDR3 is 12 amino acids. V gave up 5 bases and J gave up 6 bases, with 10 bases separating them. DNA of the CDR3: TGCAGCGTTCTGTCGGAATCCGGGGAGCTGTTTTTT. Protein product: CSVLSESGELFF.

The chain employs TRBV27 and TRBJ1-5; no definite D call. Germline values: CDR1 MNHEY, CDR2 SMNVEV (reference sequence). V was shortened by 5 bases and J by 3 bases, with 11 bases between the two germline ends. This CDR3 has 14 amino acids. The CDR3 spells CASSPGSSNQPQHF. DNA for the CDR3: TGTGCCAGCAGTCCCGGGAGTTCCAATCAGCCCCAGCATTTT.

V is TRBV24-1 and J is TRBJ2-3; D unclear. Per the germline V gene, CDR1 is KGHDR and CDR2 is SFDVKD. The CDR3 is 17 amino acids. Trimming removed 1 base at V and 0 bases at J, with 13 bases between. CDR3 sequence (DNA): TGTGCCACCAGTGATTTTACCGACGGAATTAGCACAGATACGCAGTATTTT. Residues: CATSDFTDGISTDTQYF.

V is TRBV27 and J is TRBJ1-2; D might be TRBD1 (6 bases). Germline lookup yields CDR1 MNHEY and CDR2 SMNVEV (reference sequence). This CDR3 contains 13 residues. V was pared by 6 bases and J by 2 bases, with 10 bases between. The CDR3 DNA reads TGTGCCAGCAGATACACAGGGAACTATGGCTACACCTTC. Amino acid sequence: CASRYTGNYGYTF.

The chain employs TRBV6-5 and TRBJ2-2; 10 bases are a match to TRBD1. V gave up 2 bases and J gave up 4 bases; unmatched junction bases: 4. The CDR3 is 16 amino acids. Germline-derived CDR1 and CDR2 are MNHEY and SVGAGI. CDR3 in amino acids: CASSYGDRGTTGELFF. DNA of the CDR3: TGTGCCAGCAGTTACGGGGACAGGGGCACCACCGGGGAGCTGTTTTTT.